A selection of T cell receptor beta chains follows, all from one sample in a study of vaccination effects on CD4 cells after COVID-19. What these receptors recognize is not known. Here immunoSEQ multiplex PCR was the method, and the copy in TCRdb shows in-frame clones only, minus some. Of about 19,000 clones listed, 70% to 75% are singletons. The sample was CD4+ T cells from PBMCs cultured with SARS-CoV-2 spike peptides, taken before COVID-19 vaccination. These receptors were taken from a human donor who had a prior SARS-CoV-2 infection. CDR3s include the opening cysteine and the closing phenylalanine or tryptophan. The D gene is left open where the match is weak. Part of the rows lack a size; the others show once, few, many or a class for expanded clones.

TGTGCCAGCAGCCAGATCCCGTTCGGGAGTTATCAGCAGTTCTTC CASSQIPFGSYQQFF . TRBV4-2 . TRBJ2-1
TGCGCCAGCAGCAAGGAGAGAGGGCGCGACGAGCAGTACTTC CASSKERGRDEQYF . TRBV5-1 . TRBJ2-7
TGTGCCAGCAGTCGACAGGCGAACTATGGCTACACCTTC CASSRQANYGYTF . TRBV6-2/TRBV6-3 . TRBJ1-2
TGTGCCAGCAGCCCCAGGTTCAGGGGGAACTATGGCTACACCTTC CASSPRFRGNYGYTF TRBD1 TRBV7-6 . TRBJ1-2
TGTGCCTGGAGTGTTGACGGTTCCTACGAGCAGTACTTC CAWSVDGSYEQYF . TRBV30 . TRBJ2-7
TGTGCCAGCAGCTTAGGACAGGGCAATCAGCCCCAGCATTTT CASSLGQGNQPQHF . TRBV7-2 . TRBJ1-5
TGCGCCAGCAGCTTGGACTTGGCGGGGGCCTACAATGAGCAGTTCTTC CASSLDLAGAYNEQFF TRBD2 TRBV5-1 . TRBJ2-1
TGTGCCAGCAGCCCCGGACGAAACACTGAAGCTTTCTTT CASSPGRNTEAFF . TRBV11-3 . TRBJ1-1
TGTGCCAGCAGCTTGGGACAGGGGCAGGGAGATACGCAGTATTTT CASSLGQGQGDTQYF TRBD1 TRBV5-8 . TRBJ2-3
TGTGCCTGGAGTGTACGGAAGCGGGAGGCCCAGCAGTACTTC CAWSVRKREAQQYF TRBD2 TRBV30 . TRBJ2-7
TGCGCCAGCAGCTTACTAGCGGGGGATGACATTCAGTACTTC CASSLLAGDDIQYF TRBD2 TRBV5-1 once TRBJ2-4
TGTGCCAGCAGCCGACGACGGGAATGGTCCCACAATGAGCAGTTCTTC CASSRRREWSHNEQFF . TRBV7-9 few TRBJ2-1
TGTGCCAGCAGCCCCCCATGGACGATGAACACTGAAGCTTTCTTT CASSPPWTMNTEAFF . TRBV5-8 . TRBJ1-1
TGTGCCAGCAGCCAAGATGGGGCGTCCCAGCCCCAGCATTTT CASSQDGASQPQHF . TRBV4-2 . TRBJ1-5
TGCGCCAGCAGCCCGATATGGGGCCACGAGCAGTACTTC CASSPIWGHEQYF . TRBV5-1 . TRBJ2-7
TGTGCCAGCAGGCAGGACAGGATCAACGCTGGCTACACCTTC CASRQDRINAGYTF TRBD1 TRBV5-4 . TRBJ1-2
TGTGCCAGCAGCGTTGAACCGGGACTAGCGGGAGCTGAGCAGTTCTTC CASSVEPGLAGAEQFF TRBD2 TRBV9 . TRBJ2-1
TGCGCCAGCAGCCCCCTGCACGGGGGCGATAGCGCCGGCGACAATGAGCAGTTCTTC CASSPLHGGDSAGDNEQFF . TRBV5-1 . TRBJ2-1
TGTGCCAGCAGCCCCACGGCAGGGTACAACACTGAAGCTTTCTTT CASSPTAGYNTEAFF . TRBV7-3 . TRBJ1-1
TGTGCCTGGAGTGAACAGTCCGCCGGGGAGCTGTTTTTT CAWSEQSAGELFF . TRBV30 . TRBJ2-2
TGTGCCATCAGGGCCGGGATCCTGGGGAACACTGAAGCTTTCTTT CAIRAGILGNTEAFF . TRBV10-3 . TRBJ1-1
TGTGCCACCAGTGACCCCTTGGGTGGGGGGAGCTCCTACAATGAGCAGTTCTTC CATSDPLGGGSSYNEQFF . TRBV24-1 . TRBJ2-1
TGTGCCAGCAGCTTAGGGACAGAAGCCTACGAGCAGTACTTC CASSLGTEAYEQYF . TRBV7-2 once TRBJ2-7
TGTGCCAGCAGCCAAGGTTTAGGGCGGGGGGGCCTTCGGCGCCAAGAGACCCAGTACTTC CASSQGLGRGGLRRQETQYF TRBD2 TRBV3-1/TRBV3-2 . TRBJ2-5
TGTGCCAGCACTAACCCCTGGGAAGGGACACCTTCCTACGAGCAGTACTTC CASTNPWEGTPSYEQYF . TRBV2 . TRBJ2-7
TGTGCCAGTAGTATCAACTGGGGTCGGGATACGCAGTATTTT CASSINWGRDTQYF . TRBV19 . TRBJ2-3
TGTGCCAGCAGTGTCCTAGACAGGGAAGAATCACCCCTCCACTTT CASSVLDREESPLHF TRBD1 TRBV25-1 . TRBJ1-6
TGTGCCTGGAGCAAAAGTGGGGGGAACGAGCAGTACTTC CAWSKSGGNEQYF . TRBV30 once TRBJ2-7
TGTGCCAGCAGCTTAGGACTAGCCTGGGAGACCCAGTACTTC CASSLGLAWETQYF TRBD2 TRBV7-9 . TRBJ2-5
TGTGCCACCCGAATGGGGGGCGGGAGGACAGATACGCAGTATTTT CATRMGGGRTDTQYF TRBD2 TRBV10-3 . TRBJ2-3